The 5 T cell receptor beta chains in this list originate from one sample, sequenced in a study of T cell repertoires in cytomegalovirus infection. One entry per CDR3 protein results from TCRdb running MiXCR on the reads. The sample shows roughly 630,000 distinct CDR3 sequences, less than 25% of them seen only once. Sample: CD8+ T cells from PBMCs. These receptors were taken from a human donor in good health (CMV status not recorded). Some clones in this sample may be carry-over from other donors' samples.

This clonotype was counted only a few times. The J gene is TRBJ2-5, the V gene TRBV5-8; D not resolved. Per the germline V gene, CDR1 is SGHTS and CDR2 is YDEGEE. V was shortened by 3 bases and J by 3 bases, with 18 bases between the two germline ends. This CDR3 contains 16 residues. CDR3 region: CASSSRPRMLEETQYF. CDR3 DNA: TGTGCCAGCAGCTCCCGGCCCAGGATGTTGGAAGAGACCCAGTACTTC.

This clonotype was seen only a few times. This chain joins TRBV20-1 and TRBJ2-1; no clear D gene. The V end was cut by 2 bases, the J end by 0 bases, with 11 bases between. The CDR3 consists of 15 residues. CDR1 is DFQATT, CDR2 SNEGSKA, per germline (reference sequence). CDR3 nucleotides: TGCAGTGCTAGATCCCGGACGAGCTCCTACAATGAGCAGTTCTTC. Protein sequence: CSARSRTSSYNEQFF.

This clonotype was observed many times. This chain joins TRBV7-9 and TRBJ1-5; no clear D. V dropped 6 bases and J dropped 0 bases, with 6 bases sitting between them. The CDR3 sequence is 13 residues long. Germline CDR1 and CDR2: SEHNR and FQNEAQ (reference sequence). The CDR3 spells CASRSDSNQPQHF. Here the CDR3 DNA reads TGTGCCAGCAGGTCGGATAGCAATCAGCCCCAGCATTTT. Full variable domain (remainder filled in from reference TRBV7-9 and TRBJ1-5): DTGVSQNPRHKITKRGQNVTFRCDPISEHNRLYWYRQTLGQGPEFLTYFQNEAQLEKSRLLSDRFSAERPKGSFSTLEIQRTEQGDSAMYLCASRSDSNQPQHFGDGTRLSIL.

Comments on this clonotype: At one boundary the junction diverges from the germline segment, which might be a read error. The CDR3 spells CASSYPGAATDAFF. In DNA form, the CDR3 reads TGTGCCAGCAGTTATCCGGGGGCAGCAACTGATGCTTTCTTT. The rearrangement joins TRBV6-5 to TRBJ1-1, with a tentative D call TRBD1 (6 bases). Germline CDR1 is MNHEY and CDR2 is SVGAGI. The length of the CDR3 is 14 residues.

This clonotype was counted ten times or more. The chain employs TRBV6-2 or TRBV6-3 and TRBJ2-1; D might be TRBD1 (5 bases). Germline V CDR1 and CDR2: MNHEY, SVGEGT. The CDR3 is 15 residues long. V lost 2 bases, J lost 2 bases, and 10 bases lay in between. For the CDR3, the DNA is TGTGCCAGCAGTTACGCAGGGTCCACCTACAATGAGCAGTTCTTC. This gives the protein CASSYAGSTYNEQFF.